Given below is one T cell receptor (beta chain) in context. This entry belongs to a study of blood T cell repertoires in COVID-19. In the study overall: Specimens from acute and convalescent COVID-19 originated in the United States, Italy and Spain. In each case, the material was cDNA or gDNA derived from T cells, B-cell-depleted T cells, or PBMCs.

Original analysis: Reference gene primer amplification yielded estimated nucleated cell counts. Clones were sequenced by immunoSEQ multiplex PCR, and TCRdb holds only the in-frame ones, with some missing. For V, J and clone size, that table is used; D and trimming come from the DNA. The sample includes approximately 200,000 clones, roughly nine tenths of them seen just once. V was pared by 1 base and J by 3 bases, with 12 bases between. The CDR3 runs 15 residues. Germline V gives CDR1 KGHSH, CDR2 LQKENI. Sequencing was carried out using PBMCs or T cells enriched from blood (not recorded which). The source of this sequence is a young woman in a cohort exposed to, infected with or recovered from COVID-19 (not recorded which). V usage is TRBV18 and J usage is TRBJ1-1; possibly TRBD1 for D (5 bases). In nucleotides, the CDR3 is TGTGCCAGCTCACCACTGGCCGCGGGGGACACTGAAGCTTTCTTT. Amino acid sequence: CASSPLAAGDTEAFF.